The clone carrying this T cell receptor beta chain was counted a single time. Healthy bone marrow donors made up the cohort. Amplification used 60 Vbeta primers and 13 Jbeta primers. Clones were read by immunoSEQ multiplex PCR, and TCRdb kept only the in-frame ones, dropping some. The table lists about 200,000 clones, roughly 73% of them singletons. Trimming removed 7 bases from V and 3 bases from J, with 13 bases in between. This CDR3 is built from 13 residues. Germline V gives CDR1 SQVTM, CDR2 ANQGSEA. The sample originates from a study of cytomegalovirus exposure and HLA in healthy donors. Sequencing was carried out using PBMCs. This sequence was found in a woman aged 25 to 39 in good health and CMV-seronegative. This chain uses TRBV29-1 with TRBJ2-1; D is unresolved. The CDR3 bases are TGCAGCGCGGTCCTCCCGTACTACAATGAGCAGTTCTTC. As protein: CSAVLPYYNEQFF.